Following are 31 T cell receptor beta chains from one sample sequenced in a study of T cells in Graves' hyperthyroidism and ophthalmopathy. Amplification targeted TCR beta CDR3 regions from RNA transcripts. HTBI primers were the set used in a first-round RT-PCR of the TCR CDR3. A single record per CDR3 protein comes from TCRdb applying MiXCR to the multiplex PCR reads. The sample lists some 510,000 distinct CDR3 sequences, about a fifth occurring once. The specimen was blood. The receptor source for this set is a man between 18 and 29 years old with Graves' hyperthyroidism.

In this sample, this clonotype turned up a few times. The rearrangement joins TRBV5-1 to TRBJ1-5; no clear D gene. This CDR3 region has 12 residues. Germline CDR1 SGHRS, CDR2 YFSETQ. V lost 5 bases and J lost 5, with 8 bases in between. CDR3 sequence reads: CASRVLDQPQHF. In nucleotides, the CDR3 is TGCGCCAGCAGGGTTTTAGATCAGCCCCAGCATTTT.

This clonotype has at least ten counts. The V gene is TRBV6-4, the J gene TRBJ1-2, with 12 bases aligning to TRBD1. Germline V lookup: CDR1 MRHNA, CDR2 SNTAGT. The CDR3 is 15 residues long. V lost 10 bases and J lost 2; bases outside the gene matches: 8. The CDR3 DNA reads TGTGCCACCAGGCAAGGGACAGGGGGCAACTATGGCTACACCTTC. Its translation: CATRQGTGGNYGYTF.

This clonotype was found a few times. The V and J genes are TRBV6-2 or TRBV6-3 and TRBJ2-4; no clear D gene. The CDR3 totals 15 residues. The germline V gene has CDR1 MNHEY and CDR2 SVGEGT. Trimming took off 2 bases at V and 3 bases at J, with 11 bases between the two ends. For the CDR3, the DNA is TGTGCCAGCAGTTACACCGTTGAATTCAAAAACATTCAGTACTTC. This codes for CASSYTVEFKNIQYF.

The chain joins TRBV4-1 to TRBJ2-2; tentatively, D is TRBD1 (6 bases). From germline, CDR1 is MGHRA and CDR2 YSYEKL. Trimming shortened V by 1 base and J by 5 bases, and 8 bases separated the two germline ends. The CDR3 extends over 14 amino acids. The CDR3 here is CASSQGTETGELFF. CDR3 in DNA: TGCGCCAGCAGCCAAGGGACAGAGACCGGGGAGCTGTTTTTT.

The chain recombines TRBV28 with TRBJ1-5, with D uncertain. Germline V gene sequence: CDR1 MDHEN, CDR2 SYDVKM. The CDR3 contains 12 residues. V lost 8 bases, J lost 5 bases, and 10 bases lay in between. The CDR3 bases are TGTGCCAGCCTTACCACACATCAGCCCCAGCATTTT. Translated: CASLTTHQPQHF.

This clonotype was seen a handful of times. The chain couples TRBV28 to TRBJ1-3, with a possible D match to TRBD1 (6 bases). This CDR3 comprises 16 residues. Germline V lookup: CDR1 MDHEN, CDR2 SYDVKM. Deletions cut 4 bases from V and 0 bases from J, with 13 bases between. CDR3 in amino acids: CASSSRTAFSGNTIYF. In DNA, the CDR3 is TGTGCCAGCAGTTCCCGGACAGCTTTCTCTGGAAACACCATATATTTT.

This clonotype has at least ten counts. The chain combines TRBV28 with TRBJ2-7; possible D gene TRBD1, 6 bases. The CDR3 loop spans 15 amino acids. With 5 bases removed from V and 0 bases from J, the gap between germline ends came to 14 bases. The germline V gene encodes CDR1 MDHEN and CDR2 SYDVKM. CDR3 nucleotides: TGTGCCAGCAGTCCGCCACCGGACAGCTCCTACGAGCAGTACTTC. It is translated as CASSPPPDSSYEQYF.

This clonotype was counted many times. The chain carries TRBV28 and TRBJ1-6; TRBD1 might be the D (5 bases). Germline CDR1 reads MDHEN; CDR2 reads SYDVKM. Trimming left V 3 bases short and J 14 bases short, with 14 bases between. This CDR3 is 13 amino acids long. This chain's CDR3 is CASSFLGDWALHF. The CDR3 DNA reads TGTGCCAGCAGTTTCCTAGGGGATTGGGCCCTCCACTTT.

This clonotype was seen repeatedly, ten times or more. The chain employs TRBV6-5 and TRBJ1-2; D may be TRBD1 (5 bases). Trimming removed 1 base from V and 0 bases from J, with 9 bases in between. This CDR3 has 15 residues. Germline CDR1 is MNHEY and CDR2 is SVGAGI. Written as DNA, the CDR3 is TGTGCCAGCAGTTACTTGACAGAGTCTAACTATGGCTACACCTTC. It encodes CASSYLTESNYGYTF.

The V and J genes are TRBV5-1 and TRBJ2-5; D call uncertain. The V end lost 0 bases, the J end lost 5 bases, and 14 bases lay between the germline ends. Germline assignment: CDR1 SGHRS and CDR2 YFSETQ. CDR3 length equals 15 residues. The CDR3, as DNA: TGCGCCAGCAGCTTGGTGGATGGCTGGCCGGAGACCCAGTACTTC. This codes for CASSLVDGWPETQYF. The whole variable domain, filled in from reference TRBV5-1 and TRBJ2-5, reads KAGVTQTPRYLIKTRGQQVTLSCSPISGHRSVSWYQQTPGQGLQFLFEYFSETQRNKGNFPGRFSGRQFSNSRSEMNVSTLELGDSALYLCASSLVDGWPETQYFGPGTRLLVL.

About this clonotype: An end of the junction differs from the germline gene, which may be a read error. The chain joins TRBV6-2 or TRBV6-3 to TRBJ1-2; D remains unclear. This CDR3 region has 12 residues. The V gene's germline CDR1 is MNHEY and CDR2 SVGEGT. CDR3: CASSRMVYGYTF. The CDR3 DNA reads TGTGCCAGCAGTAGGATGGTATATGGCTATACCTTC.

The gene calls are TRBV6-1 and TRBJ1-1; no reliable D call. Germline loops: CDR1 MNHNS, CDR2 SASEGT. Trimming shortened V by 6 bases and J by 4 bases, and 12 bases separated the two germline ends. CDR3 size: 13 residues. The CDR3 sequence is CASRDRTGTEAFF. The CDR3 DNA reads as TGTGCCAGCAGGGACCGGACGGGCACTGAAGCTTTCTTT.

The sample holds many counts of this clonotype. Written as DNA, the CDR3 is TGCAGCGTTGGAGGCGGGTTGGACACTGAAGCTTTCTTT. It codes for CSVGGGLDTEAFF. This rearrangement joins TRBV29-1 to TRBJ1-1; no clear D gene. Trimming left V 4 bases short and J 3 bases short, with 12 bases between. Germline values: CDR1 SQVTM, CDR2 ANQGSEA. The CDR3 covers 13 residues.

This clonotype was recorded at least ten times. The chain employs TRBV11-1 and TRBJ2-7; D perhaps matches TRBD2 (6 bases). The V end lost 2 bases, the J end lost 3 bases, and 23 bases lay between the germline ends. Germline V gene sequence: CDR1 SGHAT, CDR2 FQDESV (reference sequence). There are 18 residues in the CDR3. The CDR3 spells CASSLTSLSNSGDYEQYF. CDR3 coding DNA: TGTGCCAGCAGCTTAACCTCTCTCTCCAATTCGGGGGACTACGAGCAGTACTTC.

This clonotype has ten or more counts. The V gene is TRBV2, the J gene TRBJ2-7, with TRBD1 identical over 10 bases. The CDR3 length is 15 residues. Germline-derived CDR1 and CDR2 are SNHLY and FYNNEI. V trimming: 5 bases; J trimming: 1 base; junction bases outside the gene matches: 5. The CDR3 DNA is TGTGCCAGCAGTTCGACAGGGGGCCCGTCCTACGAGCAGTACTTC. Translated, it gives CASSSTGGPSYEQYF.

This clonotype was detected many times. V and J are TRBV4-1 and TRBJ2-7, with D hard to call. The length of the CDR3 is 15 residues. Trimming cost V 0 bases and J 4 bases, with 13 bases left between them. CDR1 MGHRA and CDR2 YSYEKL come from the germline V gene. CDR3 sequence reads: CASSQDLLLQYEQYF. CDR3 bases: TGCGCCAGCAGCCAAGATCTGCTACTTCAATACGAGCAGTACTTC.

Ten or more counts support this clonotype. This chain joins TRBV11-2 and TRBJ2-7; D uncertain. Germline assignment: CDR1 SGHAT and CDR2 FQNNGV. Trimming stripped 5 bases from V and 3 bases from J, with 17 bases between. CDR3 size: 15 residues. The CDR3 protein is CASSPIKGVLYEQYF. The CDR3 region has the DNA TGTGCCAGCAGCCCCATAAAGGGCGTCCTCTACGAGCAGTACTTC. Full variable domain (rest looked up from reference TRBV11-2 and TRBJ2-7): EAGVAQSPRYKIIEKRQSVAFWCNPISGHATLYWYQQILGQGPKLLIQFQNNGVVDDSQLPKDRFSAERLKGVDSTLKIQPAKLEDSAVYLCASSPIKGVLYEQYFGPGTRLTVT.

This clonotype has only a few counts. The V and J genes are TRBV4-2 and TRBJ1-2; TRBD1 is a possible D gene (5 bases). CDR3 size: 14 residues. The V gene lost 0 bases and the J gene lost 3 bases, with 8 bases spanning the gap. Germline assignment: CDR1 LGHNA and CDR2 YNFKEQ. The CDR3 region has the DNA TGTGCCAGCAGCCAAGATCAGACAGACTATGGCTACACCTTC. Its protein is CASSQDQTDYGYTF.

This clonotype has at least ten counts. V gene TRBV6-5 combines with J gene TRBJ2-5, with D possibly matching TRBD1 (5 bases). The germline gives CDR1 MNHEY, CDR2 SVGAGI. This CDR3 has 14 residues. V gave up 4 bases and J gave up 1 base, with 10 bases separating them. The CDR3 loop reads CASSFRTLQETQYF. The CDR3 DNA is TGTGCCAGCAGTTTCAGGACACTCCAAGAGACCCAGTACTTC.

This clonotype was observed a single time. V and J are TRBV3-1 and TRBJ2-2, with D tentatively TRBD2 (5 bases). The CDR3 is 14 residues long. Trimming shortened V by 7 bases and J by 5 bases, and 14 bases separated the two germline ends. Germline loops: CDR1 LGHDT, CDR2 YNNKEL (reference sequence). CDR3 in amino acids: CASTRLPLTGELFF. CDR3 DNA sequence: TGTGCCAGCACGAGACTACCTCTGACCGGGGAGCTGTTTTTT.

This clonotype has just a few counts. V usage is TRBV2 and J usage is TRBJ1-1, with 8 positions matching TRBD1. Losses at the gene ends were 6 bases for V and 0 bases for J; bases not matched to a gene: 9. The germline CDR1 and CDR2 sequences are SNHLY and FYNNEI. This CDR3 spans 16 amino acids. The CDR3 DNA sequence: TGTGCCAGCAGATTGGACAGGGCGGCCTTGAACACTGAAGCTTTCTTT. Protein sequence: CASRLDRAALNTEAFF.

This clonotype was found many times. The chain is built from TRBV12-3 or TRBV12-4 and TRBJ1-1; 8 positions agree with TRBD1. Trimming took 6 bases from V and 4 from J; bases not matched to a gene: 4. The CDR3 covers 13 residues. CDR3 sequence: CASSNTGGTEAFF. The CDR3 nucleotides read TGTGCCAGCAGCAATACAGGGGGCACTGAAGCTTTCTTT.

Notes on this clonotype: Possible read error: a much larger clone is one base away. This chain connects TRBV12-3 or TRBV12-4 to TRBJ2-4; D may be TRBD2 (6 bases). The CDR3 covers 14 residues. Trimming left V 5 bases short and J 8 bases short, with 16 bases between. The CDR3 region is CASSIARAGYIQYF. The CDR3 DNA reads as TGTGCCAGCAGTATCGCGCGGGCGGGGTACATTCAGTACTTC.

The chain recombines TRBV15 with TRBJ2-2; D is undetermined. CDR1 is LNHNV, CDR2 YYDKDF, per germline (reference sequence). CDR3 length: 18 residues. Deletions cut 1 base from V and 4 bases from J, with 19 bases between. The CDR3 sequence: CATSRVLRWADPTGELFF. The CDR3 DNA is TGTGCCACCAGCAGAGTTCTCCGGTGGGCCGACCCCACCGGGGAGCTGTTTTTT.

This clonotype was recorded a few times. CDR3 in amino acids: CASSSPGLAGVADTQYF. CDR3 coding DNA: TGTGCCAGCAGTTCACCGGGACTAGCGGGGGTGGCAGATACGCAGTATTTT. The gene calls are TRBV28 and TRBJ2-3; 14 positions agree with TRBD2. The V gene end was trimmed by 4 bases and the J gene end by 4 bases; junction bases not matched to a gene: 7. This CDR3 has 17 residues. Germline V gene lookup returns CDR1 MDHEN and CDR2 SYDVKM. The full variable domain, in which reference TRBV28 and TRBJ2-3 provide the parts outside the CDR3, is DVKVTQSSRYLVKRTGEKVFLECVQDMDHENMFWYRQDPGLGLRLIYFSYDVKMKEKGDIPEGYSVSREKKERFSLILESASTNQTSMYLCASSSPGLAGVADTQYFGPGTRLTVL.

The gene calls are TRBV15 and TRBJ1-1, with D possibly being TRBD1 (5 bases). There are 14 residues in the CDR3. The germline V gene has CDR1 LNHNV and CDR2 YYDKDF (reference sequence). Trimming shortened V by 5 bases and J by 1 base, and 11 bases separated the two germline ends. The CDR3 spells CATSGYTGNTEAFF. The CDR3 DNA follows: TGTGCCACCAGCGGCTATACAGGGAACACTGAAGCTTTCTTT.

This clonotype has at least ten counts. The chain links TRBV6-5 to TRBJ1-5, with D hard to call. Germline assignment: CDR1 MNHEY and CDR2 SVGAGI. Between the trimmed V and J ends, which lost 3 bases and 0 bases, there was a span of 9 bases. This CDR3 comprises 15 residues. CDR3 bases: TGTGCCAGCAGTTATTCGGGGTTTAGCAATCAGCCCCAGCATTTT. Amino acid sequence: CASSYSGFSNQPQHF.

This clonotype was seen many times. The chain is built from TRBV11-2 and TRBJ1-1; TRBD1 aligns across 11 bases. The CDR3 length is 15 residues. J lost 4 bases, V lost 5 bases, and 6 bases had no gene match. The germline V gene has CDR1 SGHAT and CDR2 FQNNGV. CDR3 region: CASSAGQGAGTEAFF. CDR3 nucleotides: TGTGCCAGCAGCGCCGGACAGGGGGCAGGCACTGAAGCTTTCTTT.

In DNA form, the CDR3 reads TGTGCCAGCAGTTCGTCCTCCGCGGGACAGGGGGCCTGGCAGCCCCAGCATTTT. Protein: CASSSSSAGQGAWQPQHF. V is TRBV12-3 or TRBV12-4 and J is TRBJ1-5; 12 bases align to TRBD1. CDR3 length: 18 amino acids. J gave up 7 bases and V 4 bases, and 14 bases lay outside the gene matches.

V is TRBV19 and J is TRBJ1-5; D call uncertain. The CDR3 is made up of 17 amino acids. Germline assignment: CDR1 LNHDA and CDR2 SQIVND (reference sequence). Trimming stripped 5 bases from V and 4 bases from J, with 21 bases between. The CDR3 is CASSAGFGLGMNQPQHF. CDR3 coding DNA: TGTGCCAGTAGTGCTGGGTTTGGGTTGGGAATGAATCAGCCCCAGCATTTT.

As for this clonotype: This may be a read error: a much more frequent sequence differs by one nucleotide. The chain uses TRBV12-3 or TRBV12-4 and TRBJ2-5; D is unresolved. Trimming removed 4 bases at V and 7 bases at J, with 16 bases between. CDR3 size: 14 residues. The CDR3 coding sequence is TGTGCCAGCAGTTATAGCCAAGAAGAAGGGACCCAGTACTTC. Its translation is CASSYSQEEGTQYF.